Each of the 20 T cell receptor beta chains below was sequenced from the same sample in a study of blood T cells in healthy people across ages. A second PCR of roughly 7 to 11 cycles used a sample-barcoded 5' primer and a J-beta primer mix. TCRdb itself ran the 5' RACE reads through MiXCR, one entry per CDR3 protein. The sample includes some 930,000 distinct CDR3 sequences, under 35% of them seen just once. A further study also used this sample, focusing on T cells of mothers and their children.

The sequenced sample was blood. These receptor sequences come from a woman between 40 and 55 years old in good health.

This chain uses TRBV20-1 with TRBJ2-1, with 7 bases that match TRBD1. Per the germline V gene, CDR1 is DFQATT and CDR2 is SNEGSKA (reference sequence). With 3 bases clipped from V and 4 bases from J, the junction kept 6 bases outside the gene matches. This CDR3 has 14 residues. CDR3 in amino acids: CSAREPGQYNEQFF. In DNA, the CDR3 is TGCAGTGCTAGGGAACCGGGACAGTACAATGAGCAGTTCTTC.

The V and J genes are TRBV5-4 and TRBJ1-2; unclear D gene. Between the trimmed V and J ends, which lost 0 bases and 8 bases, there was a span of 11 bases. The CDR3 contains 13 residues. The germline CDR1 and CDR2 sequences are SGHNT and YYREEE (reference sequence). CDR3 residues: CASSLEAEWGYTF. In DNA, the CDR3 is TGTGCCAGCAGCTTGGAGGCAGAGTGGGGCTACACCTTC.

The chain is built from TRBV5-1 and TRBJ2-1, with TRBD2 as a possible D gene (6 bases). V gave up 0 bases and J gave up 8 bases, with 18 bases separating them. There are 16 residues in the CDR3. Germline V gene lookup returns CDR1 SGHRS and CDR2 YFSETQ. For the CDR3, the DNA is TGCGCCAGCAGCTTGGCCGCTAGCGAGGGAATCGATGAGCAGTTCTTC. Encoded protein: CASSLAASEGIDEQFF.

The chain couples TRBV12-5 to TRBJ1-1; the D is unclear. The V gene's germline CDR1 is LGHNT and CDR2 FRNRAP. This CDR3 has 13 residues. Trimming pared 3 bases from V and 2 bases from J, leaving 7 bases between. CDR3 sequence reads: CASGFARNTEAFF. The CDR3 region has the DNA TGTGCTAGTGGTTTTGCCAGAAACACTGAAGCTTTCTTT.

The CDR3 DNA reads TGTGCCAGCAGCACCAGGGGAGCGAACTATGGCTACACCTTC. Protein sequence: CASSTRGANYGYTF. This sequence joins TRBV12-3 or TRBV12-4 and TRBJ1-2; TRBD1 is a possible D gene (6 bases). The CDR3 spans 14 residues. The V end was cut by 6 bases, the J end by 2 bases, with 13 bases between.

V usage is TRBV20-1 and J usage is TRBJ1-5; 9 nucleotides line up with TRBD1. The length of the CDR3 is 17 residues. CDR1 and CDR2 from the germline V gene are DFQATT and SNEGSKA (reference sequence). Germline trimming cut 1 base from V and 4 bases from J; bases unmatched to any gene: 11. This CDR3 reads CSARVPGQGSRNQPQHF. DNA of the CDR3: TGCAGTGCTAGAGTCCCCGGACAGGGGAGTAGGAATCAGCCCCAGCATTTT.

This chain links TRBV7-2 with TRBJ1-2; D unclear. Germline V gene lookup returns CDR1 SGHTA and CDR2 FQGNSA. The ends were cut back, 0 bases at V and 3 bases at J, with 14 bases in the middle. The CDR3 length is 16 residues. Written as DNA, the CDR3 is TGTGCCAGCAGCTTAGCGCTGTCGGGGTCTCACTATGGCTACACCTTC. Translation: CASSLALSGSHYGYTF.

For this clonotype: Since a much larger clone is just one base distant, this may be a read error. The chain joins TRBV29-1 to TRBJ2-5; the D gene is possibly TRBD2 (6 bases). Trimming took 7 bases from V and 0 from J, leaving 15 bases between them. Germline V gene lookup returns CDR1 SQVTM and CDR2 ANQGSEA. The CDR3 extends over 14 amino acids. This CDR3 reads CSEGGTSYQETQYF. The CDR3 nucleotides are TGCAGCGAAGGCGGGACGTCCTACCAAGAGACCCAGTACTTC.

This clonotype was observed at least ten times. The chain carries TRBV11-2 and TRBJ2-7, with 9 bases that match TRBD1. Germline V lookup: CDR1 SGHAT, CDR2 FQNNGV. The CDR3 loop spans 15 amino acids. J gave up 3 bases and V 1 base, and 4 bases lay outside the gene matches. The CDR3, as DNA: TGTGCCAGCAGCTTAGTGGACAGGGGCAACTACGAGCAGTACTTC. Its translation: CASSLVDRGNYEQYF. Looking up the rest from reference TRBV11-2 and TRBJ2-7 gives the full variable domain: EAGVAQSPRYKIIEKRQSVAFWCNPISGHATLYWYQQILGQGPKLLIQFQNNGVVDDSQLPKDRFSAERLKGVDSTLKIQPAKLEDSAVYLCASSLVDRGNYEQYFGPGTRLTVT.

The chain recombines TRBV7-9 with TRBJ1-4; a weak D match, TRBD1 (6 bases). CDR3 length: 15 amino acids. The V and J ends lost 6 bases and 5 bases respectively, with 16 bases between them. CDR1 and CDR2 (germline): SEHNR, FQNEAQ (reference sequence). The CDR3 DNA follows: TGTGCCAGCAGACCACTGGGGGGCAAGAATGAAAAACTGTTTTTT. Protein sequence: CASRPLGGKNEKLFF.

The rearrangement links TRBV5-6 to TRBJ2-1, with D uncertain. The CDR3 loop spans 15 amino acids. The germline V gene has CDR1 SGHDT and CDR2 YYEEEE. With 0 bases removed from V and 0 bases from J, the gap between germline ends came to 7 bases. Here the CDR3 reads CASSLVASSYNEQFF. Written as DNA, the CDR3 is TGTGCCAGCAGCTTGGTAGCCAGCTCCTACAATGAGCAGTTCTTC.

V is TRBV28 and J is TRBJ1-2; D is perhaps TRBD1 (5 bases). The CDR3 spans 16 residues. Trimming took 1 base from V and 5 from J, leaving 17 bases between them. Germline V lookup: CDR1 MDHEN, CDR2 SYDVKM. CDR3 DNA sequence: TGTGCCAGCAGTTTATCATCACCGTCGGAGGGGTATGGCTACACCTTC. Translation: CASSLSSPSEGYGYTF.

This clonotype appeared a few times. The CDR3 sequence: CASSLEDRGGDEQYF. As DNA, the CDR3 is TGTGCCAGCAGCTTAGAAGACAGGGGAGGCGACGAGCAGTACTTC. V is TRBV7-2 and J is TRBJ2-7, with TRBD1 matching over 8 bases. After removal of 1 base from V and 5 bases from J, the junction contained 7 bases not matched to a gene. CDR3 length equals 15 residues. The germline CDR1 and CDR2 sequences are SGHTA and FQGNSA.

Concerning this clonotype itself: A much larger clone differs from this one at a single base, so this may be a read error. The chain recombines TRBV4-3 with TRBJ2-6; a possible D gene is TRBD1 (5 bases). CDR1 is LGHNA and CDR2 is YSLEER in the germline V gene. The CDR3 covers 15 residues. The CDR3 is CASSQVLSGASVLTF. DNA for the CDR3: TGCGCCAGCAGCCAAGTCTTATCTGGGGCCAGCGTCCTGACTTTC.

This clonotype was seen at least ten times. This chain links TRBV10-3 with TRBJ1-1; no reliable D call. V was shortened by 3 bases and J by 6 bases, with 14 bases between the two germline ends. Germline V gene lookup returns CDR1 ENHRY and CDR2 SYGVKD. This CDR3 has 14 residues. The CDR3 region has the DNA TGTGCCATCAGTGACCGACCGGGGTTCGCTGAAGCTTTCTTT. As protein: CAISDRPGFAEAFF.

This chain uses TRBV28 with TRBJ1-1; D remains ambiguous. The CDR3 contains 15 residues. Trimming removed 3 bases from V and 5 bases from J, with 16 bases in between. The germline V gene encodes CDR1 MDHEN and CDR2 SYDVKM. The CDR3 loop is CASSFKQTGRTEAFF. DNA of the CDR3: TGTGCCAGCAGTTTCAAACAGACCGGCCGAACTGAAGCTTTCTTT.

The V call is TRBV7-9, the J call TRBJ2-3; 11 bases are a match to TRBD2. Germline V lookup: CDR1 SEHNR, CDR2 FQNEAQ (reference sequence). The CDR3 spans 14 residues. With V trimmed by 8 bases and J by 6 bases, 7 bases remained unmatched. The CDR3 sequence: CASGIAGGPDTQYF. Written as DNA, the CDR3 is TGTGCCAGCGGAATAGCGGGGGGGCCCGATACGCAGTATTTT.

This sequence joins TRBV3-1 and TRBJ1-2, with D uncertain. V was shortened by 3 bases and J by 1 base, with 9 bases between the two germline ends. The germline V gene has CDR1 LGHDT and CDR2 YNNKEL (reference sequence). This CDR3 spans 14 amino acids. This chain's CDR3 is CASSHESGNYGYTF. In DNA, the CDR3 is TGTGCCAGCAGCCATGAGTCCGGTAACTATGGCTACACCTTC.

This clonotype was detected only a few times. V gene TRBV14 combines with J gene TRBJ2-5, with TRBD1 as a possible D gene (6 bases). CDR3 size: 16 residues. Germline V CDR1 and CDR2: SGHDN, FVKESK. Trimming removed 4 bases at V and 11 bases at J, with 26 bases between. For the CDR3, the DNA is TGTGCCAGCAGCCCAGCAATATCTTTTAGGGACAATGAGCAGTACTTC. Its translation is CASSPAISFRDNEQYF.

This clonotype was seen a few times. This chain connects TRBV18 to TRBJ1-1; TRBD1 might be the D (6 bases). The CDR3 has 15 amino acids. Between the trimmed V and J ends, which lost 3 bases and 2 bases, there was a span of 13 bases. CDR1 and CDR2 from the germline V gene are KGHSH and LQKENI. In nucleotides, the CDR3 is TGTGCCAGCTCACCGGACAGTAATAGAAACACTGAAGCTTTCTTT. It codes for CASSPDSNRNTEAFF.